The clone carrying this T cell receptor (beta chain) was seen only once. Original processing methods: It was from reference gene primer amplification that nucleated cell counts were estimated. Sequenced by immunoSEQ multiplex PCR; TCRdb stores in-frame clones only, minus some. The V and J calls and clone size come from that table; D and trimming were worked out from the DNA. The sample yields 150,000 or so clones, under 85% seen once. The CDR3 runs 13 residues. Germline V gives CDR1 MNHEY, CDR2 SMNVEV (reference sequence). Trimming stripped 7 bases from V and 4 bases from J, with 10 bases between. This sample was included in a study of blood T cell repertoires in COVID-19. The wider study: The samples span acute and convalescent COVID-19 from the United States, Italy and Spain.

V and J are TRBV27 and TRBJ2-2; D perhaps matches TRBD1 (6 bases). The source is a man aged 55 to 69 with COVID-19, enrolled during active disease. Sequenced: peripheral blood. The CDR3 protein is CASKLGGTGELFF. CDR3 DNA sequence: TGTGCCAGCAAACTAGGGGGCACCGGGGAGCTGTTTTTT.